This TCR beta chain was recovered during a study of blood T cell repertoires in COVID-19. The table came from immunoSEQ multiplex PCR; TCRdb's copy has only in-frame clones and leaves some out. The sample carries under 350,000 clones, around nine tenths recorded once. The CDR3 covers 20 residues. The J segment lost 4 bases and the V segment lost 0 bases, leaving 16 bases of the junction unmatched. Germline V gene data show CDR1 as GTSNPN and CDR2 as SVGIG (reference sequence). This TCR came from a woman younger than 35 who had recovered from COVID-19. The chain joins TRBV30 to TRBJ2-1; 12 bases are a match to TRBD2. Sequencing was performed on PBMCs or T cells enriched from blood (not recorded which). CDR3 region: CAWSVSSGRAWYNIYNEQFF. The CDR3 DNA follows: TGTGCCTGGAGTGTTTCTAGCGGGAGGGCATGGTACAATATATACAATGAGCAGTTCTTC.